This T cell receptor (beta chain) was sequenced during a study of CD8+CD57+ T cells in acquired aplastic anemia (dated by TCRdb to between 2017 and 2018). For context, the study as a whole: A mean of 3.2 ug of DNA, ranging from roughly 0.18 to 30 ug, was extracted from sorted CD4+ and CD8+ cells. CD8+CD57+ expansion was defined as frequency above the mean frequency observed in healthy subjects.

Note on this clonotype: Its antigen remains unidentified. One base away there is no much larger clone; base qualities are not given.

What the study reported, not specific to this receptor: Twenty-nine CD8+ CDR3 sequences were found to be shared between patients and controls, but these sequences appeared to be highly expressed in patients and within the immunodominant clones of the patients. Patients and healthy controls showed no significant difference in CD8+ Simpson's diversity (P=0.060).

Profiling of TCR beta VDJ combinations and CDR3 sequences used genomic DNA as the template. An Illumina HiSeq 2000 was the platform used for TCR repertoire sequencing. In the paper's pipeline: TRBV/TRBJ rearrangement plots, CDR3 size and DJ length profiles, and Simpson's diversity index were used to evaluate the repertoires. The immunodominant clone was defined as the most abundant DNA sequence in deep sequencing data. CDR3 amino acid sequences were checked for sharing between subjects and were compared against published repertoires and the VDJdb database. TCRdb handled the public reads itself, with Q25 trimming in fastp and clone calling in MiXCR, and kept productive beta chains. Merged by CDR3 protein, the rows form single entries marked with the most common genes and DNA. TCRdb's processing, not the authors' own work, is the source of the V and J calls. This sample is represented by nearly 60,000 distinct CDR3 sequences; roughly three fifths of them were singletons. The biggest ten clones account for approximately 15% of the sample.

The patients picked for sequencing were ones in whom flow cytometry had shown an expansion of CD8+CD57+ cells. Every patient had severe acquired aplastic anemia, diagnosed using the International Study of Aplastic Anemia and Agranulocytosis and Camitta criteria. No patient had received any therapy when blood was sampled. In this study, sorted CD4+ and CD8+ T cells from the blood of healthy subjects and of severe aplastic anemia patients had their TCR repertoires deep-sequenced. Patients were enrolled in the USA under clinicaltrials.gov protocols 00001620, 01623167, 00001397, 00071045, 00081523 and 00961064. Ficoll-Paque density gradient centrifugation was used to isolate peripheral blood mononuclear cells. Before DNA was extracted, CD4+ and CD8+ T cells were sorted using either FACS or magnetic beads. Sequences were obtained from sorted CD4+, CD8+, or CD8+CD57+ T cells (not recorded which) from PBMCs. The clonotype was recovered from a human donor with aplastic anemia.

In nucleotide form, the sequence is TGTGCCAGCAGCGTAGGTGTGGCAAACACCATATATTTT. This encodes CASSVGVANTIYF. The sequence joins TRBV7-2 to TRBJ1-3, with no D gene named confidently. V is shortened by 5 bases, J by 6 bases, and the region joining them spans 11 bases. CDR1 and CDR2 are read off the germline V gene as SGHTA and FQGNSA. The CDR3 starts with the cysteine, ends with the phenylalanine, and has 13 residues. The read is trimmed to its CDR3 DNA, 39 bases read in frame from base 1.